What follows describes a single TCR beta chain. Germline CDR1 and CDR2: SGHRS and YFSETQ. V shed 4 bases and J 3 bases; nucleotides not matched to a gene: 10. CDR3 size: 15 residues. The data originate from a study of blood T cell repertoires in COVID-19. Study at large: Acute-phase and convalescent COVID-19 samples originated in the United States, Italy and Spain. PBMCs, B-cell-depleted T cells, or T cells provided the cDNA or gDNA that made up the material.

Under the authors' procedure: Reference gene primer amplification in the assay estimated nucleated cell counts. Clones were sequenced by immunoSEQ multiplex PCR, and TCRdb holds only the in-frame ones, with some missing. That table gives V, J and clone size, and the DNA gave D and trimming. The data show roughly 390,000 clones, less than 85% seen once. The specimen sequenced was peripheral blood. The V gene is TRBV5-1, the J gene TRBJ2-7, with 7 bases matching TRBD1. The source of this sequence is a woman between 18 and 30 years old with acute or convalescent COVID-19. CDR3 sequence: CASSNGQVGYYEQYF. CDR3 nucleotide sequence: TGCGCCAGCAGCAACGGACAGGTGGGGTACTACGAGCAGTACTTC. The whole variable domain, filled in from reference TRBV5-1 and TRBJ2-7, reads KAGVTQTPRYLIKTRGQQVTLSCSPISGHRSVSWYQQTPGQGLQFLFEYFSETQRNKGNFPGRFSGRQFSNSRSEMNVSTLELGDSALYLCASSNGQVGYYEQYFGPGTRLTVT.